The rows below give T cell receptor beta chains drawn from one sample of a study of control samples from healthy donors and cancer patients. This table comes from immunoSEQ multiplex PCR, and its TCRdb copy is limited to in-frame clones, with some not included. The data contain 61,000 or so clones, nearly 90% of them seen just once; the ten biggest clones take up roughly 5.7%. The sample taken for sequencing was PBMCs. Receptor source: a man in his sixties with colorectal cancer. Both conserved end residues are part of each CDR3. Each record gives: clone size, D gene, J gene, V gene, CDR3 DNA, CDR3 protein. D genes are given only for firm matches. Rows may omit the clone size; those that give it use once, few, many or a size class.

NA	NA	TRBJ1-2	TRBV2	TGTGCCAGCAGTCCGGACAGCAACTATGGCTACACCTTC	CASSPDSNYGYTF
once	TRBD1	TRBJ1-1	TRBV11-3	TGTGCCAGCAGCCGGATGGACAGGGGAGGTGCTTTCTTT	CASSRMDRGGAFF
NA	NA	TRBJ2-7	TRBV5-5	TGTGCCAGCAGCCCGGGAACTGACAGCGGCGGACCCTACGAGCAGTACTTC	CASSPGTDSGGPYEQYF
once	NA	TRBJ1-1	TRBV25-1	TGTGCCAGCTCCTCGAACACTGAAGCTTTCTTT	CASSSNTEAFF
NA	TRBD2	TRBJ2-3	TRBV24-1	TGTGCCACCAGCGTGGGGGGCGGGGCTAGCGGGGCCACAGATACGCAGTATTTT	CATSVGGGASGATDTQYF
NA	TRBD1	TRBJ1-2	TRBV6-5	TGTGCCAGCAGCCGTCCCGGGACAGGGGACTATGGCTACACCTTC	CASSRPGTGDYGYTF
NA	NA	TRBJ1-2	TRBV7-9	TGTGCCAGCAGACCTGTTTCACAGGTTGGCACCTTC	CASRPVSQVGTF
NA	NA	TRBJ1-1	TRBV7-9	TGTGCCAGCAGTCCCCGCACTGAAGCTTTCTTT	CASSPRTEAFF
NA	TRBD1	TRBJ1-1	TRBV5-4	TGTGCCAGCAGCCCCGGGACAGGGGGAAAAGCTTTCTTT	CASSPGTGGKAFF
NA	NA	TRBJ1-1	TRBV6-6	TGTGCCAGCAGCTGGGCGGACACGGGGGGCACTGAAGCTTTCTTT	CASSWADTGGTEAFF
NA	TRBD1	TRBJ2-2	TRBV19	TGTGCCAGTACCACACAGGGGGCCGGGGAGCTGTTTTTT	CASTTQGAGELFF
few	NA	TRBJ2-1	TRBV29-1	TGCAGCGTGGCCTCTGTGGTCGCTGGTGCCTACAATGAGCAGTTCTTC	CSVASVVAGAYNEQFF
NA	TRBD1	TRBJ1-1	TRBV6-5	TGTGCCAGCAGCACCCAGACAGGGGGCGGGGGTCTAGCTTTCTTT	CASSTQTGGGGLAFF
NA	NA	TRBJ2-3	TRBV9	TGTGCCAGCAGCGTAGGGTTTCTCACAGATACGCAGTATTTT	CASSVGFLTDTQYF
NA	NA	TRBJ1-6	TRBV6-5	TGTGCCAGCAGCCAGACAGTGGGATATAATTCACCCCTCCACTTT	CASSQTVGYNSPLHF
NA	NA	TRBJ1-5	TRBV6-1	TGTGCCAGCAGTGCAAGCAGGTCTCATAGCAATCAGCCCCAGCATTTT	CASSASRSHSNQPQHF
NA	TRBD1	TRBJ2-1	TRBV5-1	TGCGCCAGCAGCACCGGGACAGGGCAGGTAAATGAGCAGTTCTTC	CASSTGTGQVNEQFF